A selection of T cell receptor beta chains follows, all from one sample in a study of CD8 T cells in ankylosing spondylitis. Each CDR3 protein is one row after TCRdb ran MiXCR on the 5' RACE reads. The sample records fewer than 550,000 distinct CDR3 sequences, roughly 5% being singletons. The sample consisted of blood, either unsorted or a sorted T cell fraction (not recorded which). The origin of the receptors is a male donor with ankylosing spondylitis. CDR3s include the opening cysteine and the closing phenylalanine or tryptophan. The D gene is left open where the match is weak. Clone size, where shown, is once, few, many, or a class for clones that have expanded.

clone size: many; J gene: TRBJ2-3; V gene: TRBV20-1; D gene: .; CDR3 DNA: TGCAGTGCTAGCCCCATCAGCAGCGCGGGGTATAGCACAGATACGCAGTATTTT; CDR3 protein: CSASPISSAGYSTDTQYF
clone size: many; J gene: TRBJ2-5; V gene: TRBV20-1; D gene: .; CDR3 DNA: TGCAGTGCCCCTCCCCGTCAAGAGACCCAGTACTTC; CDR3 protein: CSAPPRQETQYF
clone size: many; J gene: TRBJ1-1; V gene: TRBV12-3/TRBV12-4; D gene: .; CDR3 DNA: TGTGCCAGCAACTCCTGGGGGGACACTGAAGCTTTCTTT; CDR3 protein: CASNSWGDTEAFF
clone size: .; J gene: TRBJ2-7; V gene: TRBV7-9; D gene: .; CDR3 DNA: TGTGCCAGCAGCTTTCGGAGGGACGAGCAGTACTTC; CDR3 protein: CASSFRRDEQYF
clone size: many; J gene: TRBJ2-3; V gene: TRBV5-1; D gene: .; CDR3 DNA: TGCGCCAGCAGCCGCCTAGGGGCAGTGGGGACAGATACGCAGTATTTT; CDR3 protein: CASSRLGAVGTDTQYF
clone size: few; J gene: TRBJ2-7; V gene: TRBV7-2; D gene: .; CDR3 DNA: TGTGCCAGCAGCCTAGGTGCAAGCAGCTCCTACGAGCAGTACTTC; CDR3 protein: CASSLGASSSYEQYF
clone size: many; J gene: TRBJ2-1; V gene: TRBV5-1; D gene: TRBD2; CDR3 DNA: TGCGCCAGCCAATCTCTGAAAGCGGGAGGGTTGAATGAGCAGTTCTTC; CDR3 protein: CASQSLKAGGLNEQFF
clone size: many; J gene: TRBJ2-7; V gene: TRBV10-3; D gene: .; CDR3 DNA: TGTGCCATCAGTGATTTCAGGGTTGGCTCCTACGAGCAGTACTTC; CDR3 protein: CAISDFRVGSYEQYF
clone size: .; J gene: TRBJ2-5; V gene: TRBV5-1; D gene: .; CDR3 DNA: TGCGCCAGCAGCTTGGCAGGGACACGACAAGAGACCCAGTACTTC; CDR3 protein: CASSLAGTRQETQYF
clone size: many; J gene: TRBJ2-1; V gene: TRBV12-3/TRBV12-4; D gene: TRBD2; CDR3 DNA: TGTGCCAGCAGCTCGGGACTACATTACAATGAGCAGTTCTTC; CDR3 protein: CASSSGLHYNEQFF
clone size: many; J gene: TRBJ1-1; V gene: TRBV27; D gene: .; CDR3 DNA: TGTGCCAGCAGTTTACGACGGAAGAGCACTGAAGCTTTCTTT; CDR3 protein: CASSLRRKSTEAFF
clone size: many; J gene: TRBJ2-3; V gene: TRBV4-2; D gene: TRBD2; CDR3 DNA: TGTGCCAGCAGCCAACCCGGGCCGCGGGAGGTTACCACGCAGTATTTT; CDR3 protein: CASSQPGPREVTTQYF
clone size: many; J gene: TRBJ2-1; V gene: TRBV12-3/TRBV12-4; D gene: .; CDR3 DNA: TGTGCCAGCAGTTTGTCACGGGTAGAGCAGTTCTTC; CDR3 protein: CASSLSRVEQFF
clone size: many; J gene: TRBJ1-4; V gene: TRBV4-3; D gene: .; CDR3 DNA: TGCGCCAGCAGCCGGGTTAGTTGGCAGGGTAATGAAAAACTGTTTTTT; CDR3 protein: CASSRVSWQGNEKLFF
clone size: few; J gene: TRBJ2-5; V gene: TRBV6-1; D gene: .; CDR3 DNA: TGTGCCAGCAGCTCGGAACCCGACAGCCTCCAAGAGACCCAGTACTTC; CDR3 protein: CASSSEPDSLQETQYF
clone size: .; J gene: TRBJ2-3; V gene: TRBV11-2; D gene: .; CDR3 DNA: TGTGCCAGCACTCTAAGGGGGAGAGGGATAGATACGCAGTATTTT; CDR3 protein: CASTLRGRGIDTQYF
clone size: many; J gene: TRBJ1-1; V gene: TRBV29-1; D gene: .; CDR3 DNA: TGCAGCGTTGAACCAGTTTTGAACACTGAAGCTTTCTTT; CDR3 protein: CSVEPVLNTEAFF
clone size: many; J gene: TRBJ2-1; V gene: TRBV20-1; D gene: TRBD1; CDR3 DNA: TGCAGTGTCGACGGACAGGGCTCCTACAATGAGCAGTTCTTC; CDR3 protein: CSVDGQGSYNEQFF
clone size: many; J gene: TRBJ2-3; V gene: TRBV27; D gene: .; CDR3 DNA: TGTGCCAGCAGTTGGAGCAGCCTCACAGATACGCAGTATTTT; CDR3 protein: CASSWSSLTDTQYF
clone size: many; J gene: TRBJ2-1; V gene: TRBV7-9; D gene: .; CDR3 DNA: TGTGCCAGCAGCTTTGAAGGAAGCTCCTACAATGAGCAGTTCTTC; CDR3 protein: CASSFEGSSYNEQFF
clone size: many; J gene: TRBJ1-1; V gene: TRBV7-3; D gene: .; CDR3 DNA: TGTGCCAGCAGCTTAGGGGGATCCAGCGCAATGAACACTGAAGCTTTCTTT; CDR3 protein: CASSLGGSSAMNTEAFF
clone size: .; J gene: TRBJ1-1; V gene: TRBV3-1; D gene: .; CDR3 DNA: TGTGCCAGCAGCCAGAGTAGGGGGTCCGGGGCTTTCTTT; CDR3 protein: CASSQSRGSGAFF
clone size: few; J gene: TRBJ2-7; V gene: TRBV28; D gene: .; CDR3 DNA: TGTGCCAGCAGTAACCTTAAGGATAGGTACGAGCAGTACTTC; CDR3 protein: CASSNLKDRYEQYF
clone size: many; J gene: TRBJ1-1; V gene: TRBV20-1; D gene: .; CDR3 DNA: TGCAGTGCTCTACAAGGTGGGTCGAGGAACACTGAAGCTTTCTTT; CDR3 protein: CSALQGGSRNTEAFF
clone size: many; J gene: TRBJ2-3; V gene: TRBV5-1; D gene: TRBD2; CDR3 DNA: TGCGCCAGCAGCTCGCTAGCGGGAGAAGATACGCAGTATTTT; CDR3 protein: CASSSLAGEDTQYF
clone size: .; J gene: TRBJ2-1; V gene: TRBV5-6; D gene: TRBD2; CDR3 DNA: TGTGCCATCAGCCCCGGGGTAGCGGGAGCTTATGAGCAGTTCTTC; CDR3 protein: CAISPGVAGAYEQFF
clone size: many; J gene: TRBJ1-2; V gene: TRBV20-1; D gene: .; CDR3 DNA: TGCAGTGCCCCCGTCGGGGGGTTAGAAGGCTACACCTTC; CDR3 protein: CSAPVGGLEGYTF
clone size: many; J gene: TRBJ2-7; V gene: TRBV20-1; D gene: TRBD1; CDR3 DNA: TGCAGTGCGGGGCCCCCAGACAGGGAATCCTACGAGCAGTACTTC; CDR3 protein: CSAGPPDRESYEQYF
clone size: many; J gene: TRBJ1-1; V gene: TRBV4-1; D gene: .; CDR3 DNA: TGCGCCAGCAAGCGAGTAGGGAACACTGAAGCTTTCTTT; CDR3 protein: CASKRVGNTEAFF
clone size: many; J gene: TRBJ1-1; V gene: TRBV15; D gene: .; CDR3 DNA: TGTGCCACCAGCAGGTACGGGGCAGGTGAAGCTTTCTTT; CDR3 protein: CATSRYGAGEAFF
clone size: few; J gene: TRBJ2-3; V gene: TRBV20-1; D gene: .; CDR3 DNA: TGCAGTGCTCGCTCTCCCCCGGGAGTCACTAGCACAGATACGCAGTATTTT; CDR3 protein: CSARSPPGVTSTDTQYF
clone size: .; J gene: TRBJ2-6; V gene: TRBV19; D gene: .; CDR3 DNA: TGTGCCAGTAGTCCCTGGGGACAAAGTTCTGGGGCCAACGTCCTGACTTTC; CDR3 protein: CASSPWGQSSGANVLTF
clone size: many; J gene: TRBJ2-5; V gene: TRBV24-1; D gene: .; CDR3 DNA: TGTGCCACCAGTGAGAGGGGGTGGGAGACCCAGTACTTC; CDR3 protein: CATSERGWETQYF
clone size: many; J gene: TRBJ1-1; V gene: TRBV12-3/TRBV12-4; D gene: .; CDR3 DNA: TGTGCCAGCAGCCTCCCGAGGGGGAACACTGAAGCTTTCTTT; CDR3 protein: CASSLPRGNTEAFF
clone size: many; J gene: TRBJ2-7; V gene: TRBV12-3/TRBV12-4; D gene: TRBD1; CDR3 DNA: TGTGCCAGCAGCAACTCTGGACAGGACCGCTACGAGCAGTACTTC; CDR3 protein: CASSNSGQDRYEQYF
clone size: many; J gene: TRBJ1-1; V gene: TRBV4-3; D gene: TRBD1; CDR3 DNA: TGCGCCAGCAGCCAGTACCACAGGGGTACTGAAGCTTTCTTT; CDR3 protein: CASSQYHRGTEAFF
clone size: many; J gene: TRBJ2-3; V gene: TRBV25-1; D gene: TRBD2; CDR3 DNA: TGTGCCAGCAGTGGTCTAGCGGGATTCACAGATACGCAGTATTTT; CDR3 protein: CASSGLAGFTDTQYF
clone size: many; J gene: TRBJ1-1; V gene: TRBV12-3/TRBV12-4; D gene: .; CDR3 DNA: TGTGCCAGCATGCGGAACACTGAAGCTTTCTTT; CDR3 protein: CASMRNTEAFF
clone size: many; J gene: TRBJ2-1; V gene: TRBV6-2/TRBV6-3; D gene: TRBD2; CDR3 DNA: TGTGCCAGCAATCCCAGCGGGAGGGCCCTGTTTGTGAATGAGCAGTTCTTC; CDR3 protein: CASNPSGRALFVNEQFF
clone size: .; J gene: TRBJ2-7; V gene: TRBV4-3; D gene: .; CDR3 DNA: TGCGCCAGCAGCCAATCCCAGGGGTACGAGCAGTACTTC; CDR3 protein: CASSQSQGYEQYF
clone size: many; J gene: TRBJ1-1; V gene: TRBV20-1; D gene: .; CDR3 DNA: TGCAGTGCTGGAAACTATGAAGCTTTCTTT; CDR3 protein: CSAGNYEAFF
clone size: few; J gene: TRBJ1-1; V gene: TRBV6-2/TRBV6-3; D gene: .; CDR3 DNA: TGTGCCAGCAGGGACAGTTCGGGGACTGAAGCTTTCTTT; CDR3 protein: CASRDSSGTEAFF
clone size: many; J gene: TRBJ2-7; V gene: TRBV29-1; D gene: TRBD1; CDR3 DNA: TGCAGCGCAGGAACGGACAGGAACGAGCAGTACTTC; CDR3 protein: CSAGTDRNEQYF
clone size: many; J gene: TRBJ2-5; V gene: TRBV7-9; D gene: TRBD2; CDR3 DNA: TGTGCCAGCAGTAGCATAGCGGGGCGATACCAAGAGACCCAGTACTTC; CDR3 protein: CASSSIAGRYQETQYF
clone size: many; J gene: TRBJ1-1; V gene: TRBV20-1; D gene: TRBD1; CDR3 DNA: TGCAGTGTGCCAGGGGGATCTAACACTGAAGCTTTCTTT; CDR3 protein: CSVPGGSNTEAFF
clone size: .; J gene: TRBJ2-1; V gene: TRBV7-9; D gene: .; CDR3 DNA: TGTGCCAGCAGCTATCCGGGACTTAGTTACAATGAGCAGTTCTTC; CDR3 protein: CASSYPGLSYNEQFF
clone size: .; J gene: TRBJ2-2; V gene: TRBV4-3; D gene: .; CDR3 DNA: TGCGCCAGCAGCCCCATGCACTTAGGGGGGACCGGGGAGCTGTTTTTT; CDR3 protein: CASSPMHLGGTGELFF
clone size: many; J gene: TRBJ2-1; V gene: TRBV15; D gene: TRBD2; CDR3 DNA: TGTGCCACCAGCAGGGGACTAGCGGTAACCTACAATGAGCAGTTCTTC; CDR3 protein: CATSRGLAVTYNEQFF
clone size: .; J gene: TRBJ2-3; V gene: TRBV30; D gene: .; CDR3 DNA: TGTGCCTGGAGTAACGGGCGGGGCCAAGGGACAGATACGCAGTATTTT; CDR3 protein: CAWSNGRGQGTDTQYF
clone size: many; J gene: TRBJ2-3; V gene: TRBV7-3; D gene: .; CDR3 DNA: TGTGCCAGCAGCTGGGATGGGGGCTACACAGATACGCAGTATTTT; CDR3 protein: CASSWDGGYTDTQYF